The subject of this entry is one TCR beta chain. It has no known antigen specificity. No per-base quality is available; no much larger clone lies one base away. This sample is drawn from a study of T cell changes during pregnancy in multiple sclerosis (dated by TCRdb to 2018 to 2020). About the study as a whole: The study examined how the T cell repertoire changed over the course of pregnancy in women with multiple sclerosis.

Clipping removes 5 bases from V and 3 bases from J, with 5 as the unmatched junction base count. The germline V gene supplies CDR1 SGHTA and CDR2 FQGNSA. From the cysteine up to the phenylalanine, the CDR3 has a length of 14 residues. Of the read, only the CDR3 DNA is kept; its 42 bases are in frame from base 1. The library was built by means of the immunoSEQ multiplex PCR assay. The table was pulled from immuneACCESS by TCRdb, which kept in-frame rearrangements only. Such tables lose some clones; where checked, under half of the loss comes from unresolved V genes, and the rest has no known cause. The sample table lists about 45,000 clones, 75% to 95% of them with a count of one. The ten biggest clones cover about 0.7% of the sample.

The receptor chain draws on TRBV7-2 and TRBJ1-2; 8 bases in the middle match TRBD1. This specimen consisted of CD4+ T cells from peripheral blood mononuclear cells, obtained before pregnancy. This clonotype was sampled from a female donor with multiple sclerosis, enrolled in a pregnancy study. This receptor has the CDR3 CASSPGGADYGYTF. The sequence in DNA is TGTGCCAGCAGCCCAGGGGGCGCAGACTATGGCTACACCTTC. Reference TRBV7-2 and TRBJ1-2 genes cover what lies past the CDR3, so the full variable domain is GAGVSQSPSNKVTEKGKDVELRCDPISGHTALYWYRQSLGQGLEFLIYFQGNSAPDKSGLPSDRFSAERTGGSVSTLTIQRTQQEDSAVYLCASSPGGADYGYTFGSGTRLTVV.